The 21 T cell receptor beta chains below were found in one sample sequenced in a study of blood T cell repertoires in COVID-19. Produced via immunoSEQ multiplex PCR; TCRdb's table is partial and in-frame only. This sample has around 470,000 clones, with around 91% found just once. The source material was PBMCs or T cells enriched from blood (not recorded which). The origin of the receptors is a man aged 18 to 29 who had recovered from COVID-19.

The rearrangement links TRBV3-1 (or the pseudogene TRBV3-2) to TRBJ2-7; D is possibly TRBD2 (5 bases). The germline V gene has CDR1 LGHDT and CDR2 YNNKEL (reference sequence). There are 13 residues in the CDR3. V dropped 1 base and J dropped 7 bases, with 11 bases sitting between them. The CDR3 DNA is TGTGCCAGCAGCCAAGTTCAATCGGGAGAGCAGTACTTC. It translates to CASSQVQSGEQYF.

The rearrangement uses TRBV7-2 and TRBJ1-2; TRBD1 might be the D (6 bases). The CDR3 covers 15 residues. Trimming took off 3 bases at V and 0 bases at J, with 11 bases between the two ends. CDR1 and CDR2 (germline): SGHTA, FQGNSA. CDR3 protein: CASSFIQGSNYGYTF. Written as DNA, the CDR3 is TGTGCCAGCAGCTTCATACAGGGTTCTAACTATGGCTACACCTTC.

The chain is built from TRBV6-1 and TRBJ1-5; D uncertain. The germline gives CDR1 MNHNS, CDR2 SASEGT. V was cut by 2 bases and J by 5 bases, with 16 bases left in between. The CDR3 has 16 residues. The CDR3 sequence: CASSESTRLVHQPQHF. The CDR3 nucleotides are TGTGCCAGCAGTGAATCGACGCGGTTAGTGCATCAGCCCCAGCATTTT.

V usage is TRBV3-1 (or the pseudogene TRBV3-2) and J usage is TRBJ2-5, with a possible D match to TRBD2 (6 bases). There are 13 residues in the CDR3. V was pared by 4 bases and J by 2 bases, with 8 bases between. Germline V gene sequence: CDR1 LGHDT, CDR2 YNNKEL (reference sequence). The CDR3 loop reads CASSRDLQETQYF. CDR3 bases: TGTGCCAGCAGCCGGGACTTACAAGAGACCCAGTACTTC.

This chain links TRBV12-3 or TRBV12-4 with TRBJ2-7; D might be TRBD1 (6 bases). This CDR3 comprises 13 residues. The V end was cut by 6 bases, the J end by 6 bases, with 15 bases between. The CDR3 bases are TGTGCCAGCAGCTCGAGTGGGGGCCGCGAGCAGTACTTC. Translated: CASSSSGGREQYF.

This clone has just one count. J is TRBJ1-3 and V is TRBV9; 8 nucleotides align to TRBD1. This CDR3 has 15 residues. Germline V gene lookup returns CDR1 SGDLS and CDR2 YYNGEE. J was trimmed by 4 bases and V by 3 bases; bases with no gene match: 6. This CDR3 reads CASSDRQGPGNTIYF. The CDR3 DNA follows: TGTGCCAGCAGCGACCGACAGGGGCCCGGAAACACCATATATTTT.

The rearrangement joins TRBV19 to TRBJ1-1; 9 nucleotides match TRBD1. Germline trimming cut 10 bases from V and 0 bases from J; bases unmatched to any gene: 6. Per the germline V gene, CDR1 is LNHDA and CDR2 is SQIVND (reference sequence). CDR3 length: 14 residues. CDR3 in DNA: TGTGCCACTAGGGACAGGGCCATGAACACTGAAGCTTTCTTT. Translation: CATRDRAMNTEAFF.

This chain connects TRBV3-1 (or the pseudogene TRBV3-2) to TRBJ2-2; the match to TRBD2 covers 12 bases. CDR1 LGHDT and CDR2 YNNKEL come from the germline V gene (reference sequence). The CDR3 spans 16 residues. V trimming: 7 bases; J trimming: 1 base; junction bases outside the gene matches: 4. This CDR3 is CASTRLAGENTGELFF. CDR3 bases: TGTGCCAGCACCAGACTAGCGGGGGAGAACACCGGGGAGCTGTTTTTT.

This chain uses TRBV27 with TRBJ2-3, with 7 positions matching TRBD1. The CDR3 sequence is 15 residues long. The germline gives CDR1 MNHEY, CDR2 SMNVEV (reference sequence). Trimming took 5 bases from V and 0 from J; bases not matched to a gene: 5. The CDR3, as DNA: TGTGCCAGCAGTCCACTGGACAGGAGCACAGATACGCAGTATTTT. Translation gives CASSPLDRSTDTQYF.

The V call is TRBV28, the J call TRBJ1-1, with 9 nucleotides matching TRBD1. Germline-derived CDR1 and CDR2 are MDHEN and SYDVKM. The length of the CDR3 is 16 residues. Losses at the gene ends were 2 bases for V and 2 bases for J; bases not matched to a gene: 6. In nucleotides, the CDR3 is TGTGCCAGCAGTTTACTGGACAGGGGATTAAACACTGAAGCTTTCTTT. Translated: CASSLLDRGLNTEAFF.

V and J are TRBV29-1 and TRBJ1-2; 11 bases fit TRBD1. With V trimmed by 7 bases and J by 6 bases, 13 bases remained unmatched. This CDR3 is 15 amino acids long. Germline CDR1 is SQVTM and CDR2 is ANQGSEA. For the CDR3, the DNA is TGCAGCGGTACGGGACAGGGGGGACCTTGGGATGGCTACACCTTC. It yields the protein CSGTGQGGPWDGYTF.

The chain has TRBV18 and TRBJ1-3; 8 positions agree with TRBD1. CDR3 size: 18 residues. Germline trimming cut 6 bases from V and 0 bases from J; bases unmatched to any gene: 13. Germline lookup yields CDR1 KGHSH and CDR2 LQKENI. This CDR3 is CASSPGTGITISGNTIYF. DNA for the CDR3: TGTGCCAGCTCCCCCGGGACAGGAATAACCATCTCTGGAAACACCATATATTTT.

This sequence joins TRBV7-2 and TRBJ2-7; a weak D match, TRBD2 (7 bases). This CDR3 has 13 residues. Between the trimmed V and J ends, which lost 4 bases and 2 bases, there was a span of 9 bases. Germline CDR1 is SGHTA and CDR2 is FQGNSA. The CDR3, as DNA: TGTGCCAGCAGCTCCGGGGGGCCCTACGAGCAGTACTTC. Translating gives CASSSGGPYEQYF. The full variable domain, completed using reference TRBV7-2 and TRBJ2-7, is GAGVSQSPSNKVTEKGKDVELRCDPISGHTALYWYRQSLGQGLEFLIYFQGNSAPDKSGLPSDRFSAERTGGSVSTLTIQRTQQEDSAVYLCASSSGGPYEQYFGPGTRLTVT.

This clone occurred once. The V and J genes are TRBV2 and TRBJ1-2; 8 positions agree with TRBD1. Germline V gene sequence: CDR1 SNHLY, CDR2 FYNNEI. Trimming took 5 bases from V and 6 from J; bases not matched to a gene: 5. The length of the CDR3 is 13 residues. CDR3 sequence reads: CASSTPDRDGYTF. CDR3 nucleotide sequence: TGTGCCAGCAGTACCCCGGACAGGGATGGCTACACCTTC.

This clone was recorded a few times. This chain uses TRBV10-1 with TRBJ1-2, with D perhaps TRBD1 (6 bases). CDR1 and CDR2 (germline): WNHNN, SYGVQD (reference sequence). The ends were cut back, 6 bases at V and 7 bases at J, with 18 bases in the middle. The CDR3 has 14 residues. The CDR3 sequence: CASSWLRGRVGYTF. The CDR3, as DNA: TGCGCCAGCAGCTGGCTGCGGGGGCGAGTTGGCTACACCTTC.

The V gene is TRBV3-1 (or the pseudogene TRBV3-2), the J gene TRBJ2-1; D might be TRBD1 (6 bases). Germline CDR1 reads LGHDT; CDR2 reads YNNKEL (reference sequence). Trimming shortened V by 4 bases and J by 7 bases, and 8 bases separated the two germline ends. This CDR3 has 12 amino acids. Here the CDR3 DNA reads TGTGCCAGCAGCCCAGGGGCGAATGAGCAGTTCTTC. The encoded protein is CASSPGANEQFF.

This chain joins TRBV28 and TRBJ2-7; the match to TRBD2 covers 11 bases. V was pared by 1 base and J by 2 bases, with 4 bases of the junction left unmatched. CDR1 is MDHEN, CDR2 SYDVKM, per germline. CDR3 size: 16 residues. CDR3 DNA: TGTGCCAGCAGTTTATCCTCGGGACTAGCGGCCTACGAGCAGTACTTC. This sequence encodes CASSLSSGLAAYEQYF.

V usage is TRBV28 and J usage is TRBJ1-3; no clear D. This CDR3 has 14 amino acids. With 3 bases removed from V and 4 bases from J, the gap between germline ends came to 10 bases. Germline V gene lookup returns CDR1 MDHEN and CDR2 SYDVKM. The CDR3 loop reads CASSFRVAGNTIYF. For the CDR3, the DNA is TGTGCCAGCAGTTTTAGGGTAGCGGGAAACACCATATATTTT.

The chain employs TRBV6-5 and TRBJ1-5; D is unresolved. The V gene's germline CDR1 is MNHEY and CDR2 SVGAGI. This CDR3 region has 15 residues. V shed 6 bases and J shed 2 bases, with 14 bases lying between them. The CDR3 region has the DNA TGTGCCAGCAGGAGCGAGCTAGGTGGCAATCAGCCCCAGCATTTT. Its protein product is CASRSELGGNQPQHF.

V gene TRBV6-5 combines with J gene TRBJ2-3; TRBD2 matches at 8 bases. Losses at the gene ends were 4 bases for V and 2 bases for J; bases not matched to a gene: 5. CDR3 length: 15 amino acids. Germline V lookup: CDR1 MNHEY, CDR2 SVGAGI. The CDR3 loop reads CASSSKRGFTDTQYF. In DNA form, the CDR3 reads TGTGCCAGCAGTTCCAAGCGGGGGTTCACAGATACGCAGTATTTT.

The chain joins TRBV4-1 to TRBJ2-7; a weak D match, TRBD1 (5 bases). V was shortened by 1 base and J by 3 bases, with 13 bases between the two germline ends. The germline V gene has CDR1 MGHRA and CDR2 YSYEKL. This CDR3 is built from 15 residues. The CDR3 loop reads CASSQGAGQVYEQYF. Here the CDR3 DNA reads TGCGCCAGCAGCCAAGGGGCCGGACAAGTCTACGAGCAGTACTTC.